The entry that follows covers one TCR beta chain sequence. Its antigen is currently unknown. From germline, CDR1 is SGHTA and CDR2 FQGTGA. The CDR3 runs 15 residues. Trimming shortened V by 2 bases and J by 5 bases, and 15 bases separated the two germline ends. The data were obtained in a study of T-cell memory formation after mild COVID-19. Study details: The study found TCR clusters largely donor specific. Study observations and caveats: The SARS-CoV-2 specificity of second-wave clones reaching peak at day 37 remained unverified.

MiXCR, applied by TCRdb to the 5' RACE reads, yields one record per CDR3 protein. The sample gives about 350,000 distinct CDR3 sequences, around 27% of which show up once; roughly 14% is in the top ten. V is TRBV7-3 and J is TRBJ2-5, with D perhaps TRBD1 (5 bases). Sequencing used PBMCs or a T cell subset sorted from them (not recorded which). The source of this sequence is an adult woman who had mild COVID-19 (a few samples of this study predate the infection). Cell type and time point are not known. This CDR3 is CASSLQGREAETQYF. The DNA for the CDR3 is TGTGCCAGCAGCTTACAGGGTAGGGAAGCGGAGACCCAGTACTTC.